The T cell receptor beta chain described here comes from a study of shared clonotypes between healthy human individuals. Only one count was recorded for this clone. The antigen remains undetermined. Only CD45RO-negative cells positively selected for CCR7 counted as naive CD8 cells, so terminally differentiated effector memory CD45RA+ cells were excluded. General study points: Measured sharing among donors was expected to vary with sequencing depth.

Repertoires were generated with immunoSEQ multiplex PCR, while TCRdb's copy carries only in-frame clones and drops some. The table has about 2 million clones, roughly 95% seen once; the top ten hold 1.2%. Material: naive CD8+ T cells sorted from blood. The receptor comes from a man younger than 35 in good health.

The DNA for the CDR3 is TGTGCCAGCAAAGGGACAGGGGGCACCGGGGAGCTGTTTTTT. Protein: CASKGTGGTGELFF. The chain has TRBV28 and TRBJ2-2; 11 bases are a match to TRBD1. This CDR3 contains 14 residues. The V gene's germline CDR1 is MDHEN and CDR2 SYDVKM. With 7 bases clipped from V and 4 bases from J, the junction kept 2 bases outside the gene matches.